This TCR beta chain was identified during a study of cytomegalovirus exposure and HLA in healthy donors. Study results and caveats: HLA-A and HLA-B allele assignments for most subjects were reportedly predicted accurately using TCR beta sequences.

The length of the CDR3 is 14 residues. Looked up from germline, CDR1 is SGDLS and CDR2 is YYNGEE. V was clipped by 6 bases and J by 4 bases, with 16 bases between them. Vbeta (60) and Jbeta (13) primers were used in the PCR. Sequencing used immunoSEQ multiplex PCR; TCRdb keeps in-frame clones, though not all of them. The sample lists 150,000 to 250,000 clones; 82% were seen once. A remark on this clone: The antigen remains unidentified.

Sequenced material: PBMCs. This rearrangement joins TRBV9 to TRBJ1-2, with D possibly TRBD1 on 6 matching bases. The sequence was collected from a boy between 2 and 10 years old in good health and CMV-seronegative. The CDR3 DNA reads as TGTGCCAGCACCCCAGGGGAGGGAGGCTATGGCTACACCTTC. Translating it yields CASTPGEGGYGYTF.